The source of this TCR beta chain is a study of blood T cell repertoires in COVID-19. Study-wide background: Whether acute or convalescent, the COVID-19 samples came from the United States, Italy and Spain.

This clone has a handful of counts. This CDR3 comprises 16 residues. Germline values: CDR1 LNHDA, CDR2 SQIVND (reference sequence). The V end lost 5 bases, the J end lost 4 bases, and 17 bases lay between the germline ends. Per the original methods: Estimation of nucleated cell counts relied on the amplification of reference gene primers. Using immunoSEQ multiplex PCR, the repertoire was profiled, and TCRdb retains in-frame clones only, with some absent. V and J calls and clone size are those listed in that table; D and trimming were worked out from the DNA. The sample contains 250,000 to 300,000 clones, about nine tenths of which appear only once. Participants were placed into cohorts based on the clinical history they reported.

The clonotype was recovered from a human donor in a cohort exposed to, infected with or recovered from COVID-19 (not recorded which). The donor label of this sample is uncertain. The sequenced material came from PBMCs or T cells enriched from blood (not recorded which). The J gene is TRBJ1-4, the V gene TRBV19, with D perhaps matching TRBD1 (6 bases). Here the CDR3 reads CASSAPPGQINEKLFF. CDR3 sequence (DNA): TGTGCCAGTAGTGCTCCCCCGGGACAAATTAATGAAAAACTGTTTTTT.